This TCR beta chain appears in the sequencing data of a study of technical replicates of blood from a handful of donors. Data came from immunoSEQ multiplex PCR; TCRdb stores just in-frame clones and leaves some out. The repertoire includes around 61,000 clones, approximately 83% of them detected once, and about 4.8% sits in the top ten. The V end was cut by 7 bases, the J end by 3 bases, with 12 bases between. The CDR3 has 13 amino acids. Germline V gene sequence: CDR1 LNHDA, CDR2 SQIVND (reference sequence). Sequencing was performed on PBMCs. The sequence was obtained from a human donor in good health. Some clones in this sample may be carry-over from other donors' samples. The V gene is TRBV19, the J gene TRBJ1-1; D call uncertain. For the CDR3, the DNA is TGTGCCAGTACCCCCCGGTTGGACACTGAAGCTTTCTTT. Its protein product is CASTPRLDTEAFF.